One T cell receptor beta chain is described in this entry. The junction differs from germline at one of its ends, possibly a read error. The data were obtained in a study of CD8+CD57+ T cells in acquired aplastic anemia. For CDR3 and TCR beta VDJ profiling, genomic DNA was the template used. TCRdb processed the reads anew with MiXCR; each CDR3 protein has one entry. The data hold 400,000 to 450,000 distinct CDR3 sequences, with 65% to 75% observed a single time. The CDR3 has 15 amino acids. CDR1 and CDR2 from the germline V gene are SNHLY and FYNNEI. The genes are TRBV2 and TRBJ1-2; D is unclear. The receptor was isolated from a human donor in good health, serving as a control. Sequenced: sorted CD4+, CD8+, or CD8+CD57+ T cells (not recorded which) from PBMCs. Here the CDR3 reads CASSADGGYNSPLHF. CDR3 in DNA: TGTGCCAGCAGTGCTGACGGAGGCTATAATTCACCCCTCCACTTC.